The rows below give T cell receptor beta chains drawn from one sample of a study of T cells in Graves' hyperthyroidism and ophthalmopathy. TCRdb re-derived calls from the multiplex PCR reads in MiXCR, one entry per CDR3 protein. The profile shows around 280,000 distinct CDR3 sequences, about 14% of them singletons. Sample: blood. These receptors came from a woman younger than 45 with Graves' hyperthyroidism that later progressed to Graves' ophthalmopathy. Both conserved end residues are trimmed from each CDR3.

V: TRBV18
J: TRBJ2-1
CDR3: ASSPGLDYYNEQF

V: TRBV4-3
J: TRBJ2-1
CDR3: ASSQGRLPSNEQF

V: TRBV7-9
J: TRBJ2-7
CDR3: ASSSRDSKPYEQY

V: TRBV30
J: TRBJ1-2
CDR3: AWSGGLGYT

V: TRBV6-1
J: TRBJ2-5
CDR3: ASADSPQETQY

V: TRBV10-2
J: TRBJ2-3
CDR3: ASSDPPTSGTDTQY

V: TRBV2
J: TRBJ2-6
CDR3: ASKDRGSGANVLT

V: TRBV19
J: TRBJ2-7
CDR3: ASSYSGRLYEQY

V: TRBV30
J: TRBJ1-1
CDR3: AWTAGDTEAF

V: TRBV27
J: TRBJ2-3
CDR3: ASSWLGTQY

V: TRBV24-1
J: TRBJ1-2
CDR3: ATSDPGRGNGDGYT

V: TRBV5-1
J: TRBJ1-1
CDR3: ASTPEGTRNTEAF

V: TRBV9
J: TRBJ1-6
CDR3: ASSVDSFGAPLH

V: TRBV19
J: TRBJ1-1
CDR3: ASINRGVVDTEAF

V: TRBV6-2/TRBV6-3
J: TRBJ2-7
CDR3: ASRPPGRNEQY

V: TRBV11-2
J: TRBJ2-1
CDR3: ASSPRLYNEQF

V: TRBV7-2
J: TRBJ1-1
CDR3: ASSPGIGPSNTEAF

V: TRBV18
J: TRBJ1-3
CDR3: ASSLEGIGSGNTIY

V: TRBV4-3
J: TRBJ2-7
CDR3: ASSQGTSGSSYEQY

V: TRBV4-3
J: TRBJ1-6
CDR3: ASSQDGDTYSPLH

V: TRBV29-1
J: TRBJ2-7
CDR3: SVEVGGRDYEQY

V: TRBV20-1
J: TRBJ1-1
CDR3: SASGQLNTEAF

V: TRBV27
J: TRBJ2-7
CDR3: ASGPYEQY

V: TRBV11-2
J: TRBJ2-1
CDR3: ASSFLQGANNADEQF

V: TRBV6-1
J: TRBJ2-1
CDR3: ASSLYSISYNEQF

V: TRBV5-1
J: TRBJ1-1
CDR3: ASSERRGMNTEAF

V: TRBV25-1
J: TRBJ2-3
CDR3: ASSELPPGAGGHPDTQY

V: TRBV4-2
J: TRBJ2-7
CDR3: ASSQDKMRSEQY

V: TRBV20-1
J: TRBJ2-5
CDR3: SARGTSGRVETQY

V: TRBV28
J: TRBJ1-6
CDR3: ASSLTSHSPLH

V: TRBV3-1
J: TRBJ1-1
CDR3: ASSPPLGFTEAF

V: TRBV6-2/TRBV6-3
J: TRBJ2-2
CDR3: ASSLLAGVAGELF

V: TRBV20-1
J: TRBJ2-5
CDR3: SATTFCSGQGREETQY

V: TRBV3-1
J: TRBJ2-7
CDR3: ASSLTKHEQY

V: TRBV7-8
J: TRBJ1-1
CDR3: ASSLGGRGWEREAF

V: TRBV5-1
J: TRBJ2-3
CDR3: ASSLDLGATDTQY

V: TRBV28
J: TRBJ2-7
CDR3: ASSLGDGLYEQY

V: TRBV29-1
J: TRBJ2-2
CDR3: SVARANTGELF

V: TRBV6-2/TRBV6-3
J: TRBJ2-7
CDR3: ASSYAVSPYEQY

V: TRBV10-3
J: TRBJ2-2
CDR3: AISLGGGTGELF

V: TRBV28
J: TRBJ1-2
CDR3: ASSYGPSLVNYGYT

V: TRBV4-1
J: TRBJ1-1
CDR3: ASSHSLSNTEAF

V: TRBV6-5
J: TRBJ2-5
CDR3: ASSYGTSGPASIQETQY

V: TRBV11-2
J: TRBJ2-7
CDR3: ASSPGRGREFPRHEQY

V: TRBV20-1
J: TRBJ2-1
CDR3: SATGTSGGRYNEQF

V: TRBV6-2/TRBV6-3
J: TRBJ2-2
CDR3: ASSYGQTNTGELF

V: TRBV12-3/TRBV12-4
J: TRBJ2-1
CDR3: ASSQLGLAEPWSSYNEQF

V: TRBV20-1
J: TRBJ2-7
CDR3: SARAVGTYEQY

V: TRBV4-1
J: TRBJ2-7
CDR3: ASSQAALGLEQY

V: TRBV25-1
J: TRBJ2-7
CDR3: ASRSGHTREQY

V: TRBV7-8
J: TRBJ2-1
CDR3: ASSTDSYYNEQF

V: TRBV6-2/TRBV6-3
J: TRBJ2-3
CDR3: ASSYGTSGTQY

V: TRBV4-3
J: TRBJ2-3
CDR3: ASSPTSTRADTQY

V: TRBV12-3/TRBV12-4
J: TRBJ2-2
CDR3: ASSPGGDGELF